What follows are 3 T cell receptor beta chains derived from one specimen sequenced in a study of control samples from healthy donors and cancer patients. Clones were read by immunoSEQ multiplex PCR, and TCRdb kept only the in-frame ones, dropping some. This table has 350,000 to 450,000 clones, 90% appearing once. Sequencing used PBMCs. The receptors were sampled from a man aged 40-49 years with head and neck cancer.

V gene TRBV21-1 combines with J gene TRBJ1-1. TRBV21-1 has pseudogene status. The CDR3 loop spans 14 amino acids. CDR3 nucleotide sequence: TGTGCCAGCACAGTCTGGAAACAAGCACTTTGGGCTTTCTTT. The encoded protein is CASTVWKQALWAFF.

A single count supports this clone. This chain uses TRBV7-2 with TRBJ2-3, with 14 bases identical to TRBD2. This CDR3 region has 16 residues. Losses at the gene ends were 3 bases for V and 5 bases for J; bases not matched to a gene: 4. Germline values: CDR1 SGHTA, CDR2 FQGNSA. The CDR3 region is CASSLGLAGVGDTQYF. The CDR3 nucleotides are TGTGCCAGCAGCTTGGGACTAGCGGGAGTGGGAGATACGCAGTATTTT.

V is TRBV19 and J is TRBJ2-1; D possibly uses TRBD1 or TRBD2 (5 bases each). This CDR3 contains 14 residues. The germline gives CDR1 LNHDA, CDR2 SQIVND (reference sequence). Trimming pared 7 bases from V and 9 bases from J, leaving 19 bases between. CDR3 protein: CASTGHIDGTEQFF. CDR3 bases: TGTGCCAGTACGGGGCATATTGACGGAACTGAGCAGTTCTTC.